The 5 T cell receptor beta chains below come from one sample, sequenced in a study of OX40 agonist ivuxolimab in advanced cancers. The table came from immunoSEQ multiplex PCR; TCRdb's copy has only in-frame clones and leaves some out. There are 83,000 or so clones in the sample; 80% to 90% occur only once, and less than 2.5% lies in the top ten. The sample in question was CD4+ or CD8+ T cells sorted from blood, obtained in a trial of the OX40 agonist ivuxolimab. All receptors come from an adult with an advanced solid tumor such as melanoma, head and neck, liver or kidney cancer.

CDR3 protein: CASSGGQAVRGYTF. As DNA, the CDR3 is TGTGCCAGTAGTGGAGGTCAGGCCGTTCGGGGCTACACCTTC. V usage is TRBV19 and J usage is TRBJ1-2, with unresolved D. The V end lost 5 bases, the J end lost 8 bases, and 18 bases lay between the germline ends. Germline values: CDR1 LNHDA, CDR2 SQIVND (reference sequence). The CDR3 sequence is 14 residues long. Filled out from reference TRBV19 and TRBJ1-2, the complete variable domain reads DGGITQSPKYLFRKEGQNVTLSCEQNLNHDAMYWYRQDPGQGLRLIYYSQIVNDFQKGDIAEGYSVSREKKESFPLTVTSAQKNPTAFYLCASSGGQAVRGYTFGSGTRLTVV.

This clone was counted between two and nine times. The V call is TRBV7-9, the J call TRBJ2-7; D unclear. The V end lost 3 bases, the J end lost 3 bases, and 3 bases lay between the germline ends. There are 11 residues in the CDR3. Germline V lookup: CDR1 SEHNR, CDR2 FQNEAQ (reference sequence). CDR3 amino acids: CASSFHYEQYF. Written as DNA, the CDR3 is TGTGCCAGCAGCTTCCACTACGAGCAGTACTTC.

The chain combines TRBV28 with TRBJ1-5, with D hard to call. The germline V gene has CDR1 MDHEN and CDR2 SYDVKM. Trimming took off 4 bases at V and 7 bases at J, with 17 bases between the two ends. The CDR3 is made up of 15 amino acids. The CDR3 loop reads CASSSPDGVIQPQHF. CDR3 nucleotide sequence: TGTGCCAGCAGTTCCCCGGACGGCGTAATCCAGCCCCAGCATTTT.

The chain carries TRBV6-5 and TRBJ2-3; possibly TRBD1 for D (6 bases). CDR1 and CDR2 from the germline V gene are MNHEY and SVGAGI. The CDR3 is 14 residues long. Trimming took off 6 bases at V and 0 bases at J, with 10 bases between the two ends. CDR3 region: CASRRTVSTDTQYF. The CDR3 DNA reads as TGTGCCAGCAGAAGGACAGTTAGCACAGATACGCAGTATTTT.

The J gene is TRBJ1-1, the V gene TRBV19; 9 nucleotides line up with TRBD1. Looked up from germline, CDR1 is LNHDA and CDR2 is SQIVND (reference sequence). The V gene end was trimmed by 5 bases and the J gene end by 4 bases; junction bases not matched to a gene: 5. This CDR3 is 14 amino acids long. Here the CDR3 DNA reads TGTGCCAGTAGTCTCGGACAGGGGATCACTGAAGCTTTCTTT. It is translated as CASSLGQGITEAFF.